This is a list of T cell receptor beta chains from one sample in a study of control samples from healthy donors and cancer patients. The data were produced by immunoSEQ multiplex PCR, yet TCRdb's version contains in-frame clones alone and is incomplete. The table has about 130,000 clones, 80% to 95% seen once. Sequencing used PBMCs. The origin of the receptors is an older man with head and neck cancer. The CDR3 runs from the conserved cysteine through the conserved F or W. D genes are given only for firm matches. A clone size is listed for some rows: how often the clone was seen (once, few, many), or a class if it is expanded.

J | V | size | D | CDR3 | DNA
TRBJ2-3 | TRBV5-1 | . | . | CATQSRQGADTQYF | TGCGCCACCCAGAGCAGGCAGGGCGCAGATACGCAGTATTTT
TRBJ1-3 | TRBV6-6 | . | TRBD1 | CASKRETGGSGNTIYF | TGTGCCAGCAAAAGGGAGACAGGGGGCAGCGGAAACACCATATATTTT
TRBJ2-7 | TRBV15 | . | . | CATSRDLGGPYEQYF | TGTGCCACCAGCAGAGATTTGGGTGGTCCTTACGAGCAGTACTTC
TRBJ1-4 | TRBV2 | . | . | CASNPFTGHNEKLFF | TGTGCCAGCAACCCCTTCACCGGTCATAATGAAAAACTGTTTTTT
TRBJ2-1 | TRBV14 | . | . | CASSQVVGGIAEQFF | TGTGCCAGCAGCCAAGTGGTAGGGGGAATAGCTGAGCAGTTCTTC
TRBJ1-1 | TRBV5-1 | . | . | CASSLGENTEAFF | TGCGCCAGCAGCTTGGGTGAAAACACTGAAGCTTTCTTT
TRBJ1-2 | TRBV30 | . | . | CAWSVARYYGYTF | TGTGCCTGGAGTGTGGCAAGGTACTATGGCTACACCTTC
TRBJ1-2 | TRBV11-2 | . | TRBD1 | CASSFMAQTGHYGYTF | TGTGCCAGCAGCTTTATGGCCCAGACAGGGCACTATGGCTACACCTTC
TRBJ1-2 | TRBV3-1/TRBV3-2 | . | . | CASSLQGTGYGYTF | TGTGCCAGCAGCCTCCAGGGGACTGGCTATGGCTACACCTTC
TRBJ1-2 | TRBV3-1/TRBV3-2 | . | . | CASSATGTIGYTF | TGTGCCAGCAGTGCCACAGGGACAATTGGCTACACCTTC
TRBJ1-1 | TRBV30 | . | TRBD1 | CAWATGTGEAFF | TGTGCCTGGGCGACCGGGACAGGGGAAGCTTTCTTT
TRBJ2-7 | TRBV5-1 | . | TRBD1 | CASSLSTGGVEQYF | TGCGCCAGCAGCTTGTCGACAGGGGGCGTCGAGCAGTACTTC
TRBJ2-7 | TRBV11-2 | once | . | CASSFRWGSYEQYF | TGTGCCAGCAGCTTCAGGTGGGGGTCCTACGAGCAGTACTTC
TRBJ1-3 | TRBV19 | . | . | CASSILHSDVGNTIYF | TGTGCCAGTAGTATCCTCCACAGTGACGTTGGAAACACCATATATTTT
TRBJ1-6 | TRBV4-3 | . | . | CASSQGLPASSYNSPLHF | TGCGCCAGCAGCCAAGGGCTGCCCGCCAGCTCCTATAATTCACCCCTCCACTTT
TRBJ2-2 | TRBV5-1 | . | . | CASSLRERGNTGELFF | TGCGCCAGCAGCTTACGGGAGAGGGGGAACACCGGGGAGCTGTTTTTT
TRBJ1-3 | TRBV5-1 | . | . | CASSSSLGLSGNTIYF | TGCGCCAGCAGCTCCTCTTTGGGGCTCTCTGGAAACACCATATATTTT
TRBJ2-5 | TRBV3-1/TRBV3-2 | . | . | CASSQDWGWETQYF | TGTGCCAGCAGCCAAGATTGGGGTTGGGAGACCCAGTACTTC
TRBJ2-3 | TRBV5-1 | . | . | CASSSSSTDTQYF | TGCGCCAGCAGTTCCTCTAGCACAGATACGCAGTATTTT
TRBJ1-1 | TRBV30 | . | . | CAWRGQGNTEAFF | TGTGCCTGGAGGGGGCAGGGGAACACTGAAGCTTTCTTT
TRBJ1-4 | TRBV5-1 | . | TRBD1 | CASSLRGTANEKLFF | TGCGCCAGCAGCCTGAGGGGGACAGCTAATGAAAAACTGTTTTTT
TRBJ1-3 | TRBV21-1 | . | . | CASSNFLLINTIYF | TGTGCCAGCAGCAACTTCCTATTGATAAACACCATATATTTT
TRBJ1-2 | TRBV6-5 | . | TRBD1 | CASSYSQGGDYGYTF | TGTGCCAGCAGTTACTCGCAGGGGGGTGACTATGGCTACACCTTC
TRBJ1-2 | TRBV5-1 | . | . | CASSLDSLPEGYTF | TGCGCCAGCAGCTTGGACAGTCTCCCCGAGGGCTACACCTTC
TRBJ1-2 | TRBV9 | . | TRBD1 | CASSVGQGNYGYTF | TGTGCCAGCAGCGTCGGACAGGGGAACTATGGCTACACCTTC
TRBJ1-1 | TRBV15 | . | . | CATSRDASSTEAFF | TGTGCCACCAGCAGAGACGCTTCGAGCACTGAAGCTTTCTTT
TRBJ1-2 | TRBV11-2 | . | . | CASSRGGFYGYTF | TGTGCCAGCAGCCGCGGGGGCTTCTATGGCTACACCTTC
TRBJ2-3 | TRBV18 | once | TRBD2 | CASSPLAGGPEDTQYF | TGTGCCAGCTCACCCCTAGCGGGAGGGCCTGAGGATACGCAGTATTTT
TRBJ1-4 | TRBV19 | . | . | CASTQADQEKLFF | TGTGCCAGTACTCAGGCAGACCAAGAAAAACTGTTTTTT
TRBJ1-1 | TRBV30 | once | TRBD1 | CAWSVRDSNMNTEAFF | TGTGCCTGGAGTGTACGGGACAGCAACATGAACACTGAAGCTTTCTTT
TRBJ1-1 | TRBV28 | . | . | CASSPLAGGAFF | TGTGCCAGCAGTCCCCTGGCCGGGGGAGCTTTCTTT
TRBJ2-1 | TRBV9 | . | TRBD2 | CASSPTLRTRQFF | TGTGCCAGCAGCCCAACCCTGAGGACTAGGCAGTTCTTC
TRBJ2-5 | TRBV5-1 | . | TRBD1 | CASNVQGTVQETQYF | TGCGCCAGCAACGTCCAAGGGACAGTCCAAGAGACCCAGTACTTC
TRBJ2-7 | TRBV7-2 | . | TRBD2 | CASSLDWGLAYEQYF | TGTGCCAGCAGCTTAGATTGGGGACTAGCCTACGAGCAGTACTTC
TRBJ1-2 | TRBV18 | . | . | CASSPVKLTGPGDYGYTF | TGTGCCAGCTCACCAGTTAAACTGACAGGCCCAGGGGACTATGGCTACACCTTC
TRBJ2-2 | TRBV19 | few | TRBD1 | CASNRGGQGSAGELFF | TGTGCCAGTAACCGGGGGGGACAGGGGAGCGCCGGGGAGCTGTTTTTT
TRBJ2-5 | TRBV29-1 | . | TRBD1 | CSDAGTDQETQYF | TGCAGCGACGCCGGGACAGACCAAGAGACCCAGTACTTC
TRBJ1-3 | TRBV6-5 | . | . | CASTERGRGNTIYF | TGTGCCAGCACCGAACGGGGTAGGGGAAACACCATATATTTT
TRBJ2-5 | TRBV5-5 | . | TRBD2 | CASRRLAGYQETQYF | TGTGCCAGCAGGAGACTAGCGGGGTACCAAGAGACCCAGTACTTC
TRBJ1-1 | TRBV6-5 | . | . | CASSYSTGNTEAFF | TGTGCCAGCAGTTACTCGACGGGGAACACTGAAGCTTTCTTT
TRBJ1-2 | TRBV25-1 | . | . | CASSDNYGYTF | TGTGCCAGCAGTGATAACTATGGCTACACCTTC
TRBJ1-1 | TRBV10-3 | . | . | CAIGDTTEAFF | TGTGCCATCGGGGATACCACTGAAGCTTTCTTT
TRBJ1-6 | TRBV5-1 | . | . | CASSLTGAAGRRIGNSPLHF | TGCGCCAGCAGCTTGACGGGGGCCGCGGGTCGGCGAATTGGGAATTCACCCCTCCACTTT
TRBJ2-5 | TRBV18 | . | TRBD1 | CASSRRTGEEGETQYF | TGTGCCAGCTCACGCCGGACAGGGGAAGAGGGAGAGACCCAGTACTTC
TRBJ1-1 | TRBV19 | . | . | CASSIALAENTEAFF | TGTGCCAGTAGTATAGCTCTGGCAGAGAACACTGAAGCTTTCTTT
TRBJ2-7 | TRBV2 | once | TRBD2 | CASSKTSGTTYEQYF | TGTGCCAGCAGTAAGACTAGCGGGACCACCTACGAGCAGTACTTC
TRBJ2-1 | TRBV9 | once | . | CASSVDRLGPYNEQFF | TGTGCCAGCAGCGTAGATCGGCTAGGGCCTTACAATGAGCAGTTCTTC
TRBJ1-6 | TRBV10-2 | . | TRBD1 | CASSQRLGTGGIYRNSPLHF | TGCGCCAGCAGCCAACGACTAGGGACAGGGGGAATTTATCGGAATTCACCCCTCCACTTT
TRBJ2-7 | TRBV20-1 | . | . | CSASPDPNYEQYF | TGCAGTGCTAGTCCCGATCCGAATTACGAGCAGTACTTC
TRBJ1-3 | TRBV7-8 | . | TRBD1 | CASTRQGASGNTIYF | TGTGCCAGCACCAGACAGGGGGCGAGTGGAAACACCATATATTTT
TRBJ2-7 | TRBV7-9 | . | . | CASSLADEQYF | TGTGCCAGCAGCTTAGCGGACGAGCAGTACTTC
TRBJ2-7 | TRBV11-3 | . | . | CASSLTQGTHEQYF | TGTGCCAGCAGCTTGACACAGGGAACGCACGAGCAGTACTTC
TRBJ1-1 | TRBV6-6 | . | . | CATGGIGTEAFF | TGTGCCACCGGAGGGATTGGCACTGAAGCTTTCTTT
TRBJ2-1 | TRBV20-1 | . | . | CSAIRVWEQFF | TGCAGTGCTATCCGTGTGTGGGAGCAGTTCTTC
TRBJ2-5 | TRBV3-1/TRBV3-2 | . | TRBD2 | CASSQDQAGGRTQYF | TGTGCCAGCAGCCAAGATCAAGCGGGGGGGCGGACCCAGTACTTC
TRBJ1-4 | TRBV9 | . | . | CASSRELNEKLFF | TGTGCCAGCAGCAGGGAACTGAATGAAAAACTGTTTTTT
TRBJ2-3 | TRBV19 | . | TRBD1 | CASSTPETGVFGTQYF | TGTGCCAGTAGTACCCCTGAGACAGGGGTCTTTGGTACGCAGTATTTT
TRBJ1-5 | TRBV19 | . | . | CASSIVSSNQPQHF | TGTGCCAGTAGTATAGTATCCAGCAATCAGCCCCAGCATTTT
TRBJ2-2 | TRBV4-1 | . | TRBD1 | CASSQAGQGLGRTGELFF | TGCGCCAGCAGCCAAGCAGGACAGGGGTTAGGTCGCACCGGGGAGCTGTTTTTT
TRBJ2-1 | TRBV6-5 | . | . | CASSWYNEQFF | TGTGCCAGCAGCTGGTACAATGAGCAGTTCTTC